This entry concerns a single T cell receptor (beta chain). Its antigen is currently not known. No much larger clone is present one base from it, and per-base qualities are unavailable. The sample comes from a study of cytomegalovirus exposure and HLA in healthy donors (TCRdb year 2017). As for the study more broadly: An earlier analysis of roughly 630 of the donors reported about 250 Gb of sequence data and some 120 million unique TCR beta sequences from roughly 200 million T cells. An early release that covered roughly 600 HLA-typed donors contained about 300 gigabases of sequencing data and around 85 million unique TCR sequences. Among the roughly 400 genotyped donors, more than 70% belonged to the genetic ancestry cluster associated with self-reported Caucasian donors. The study aimed to test whether cataloging public T cell receptors could reveal signatures of past pathogen exposure. Using immunosequencing, the study profiled T cell repertoires from about 650 subjects and related those repertoires to cytomegalovirus serostatus. In addition to the first cohort of 500 to 850 subjects, a separate validation cohort of 100 to 150 different subjects was used. To predict cytomegalovirus infection status, the study brought together high-throughput TCR immunosequencing, statistical association of individual TCRs with disease status, and machine learning. A later analysis re-examined previously published TCR beta repertoires from hundreds of donors and added high-resolution HLA genotyping to investigate patterns of TCR occurrence. Rather than drawing on any new phenotypic data, the later analysis identified candidate immune exposures from TCR beta sequences and the way those sequences occurred across donors. In an earlier analysis of around 540 of the donors, high-throughput TCR beta sequencing was used to judge whether each TCR beta V gene segment behaved as functional or pseudogenic. Donor age, sex, ethnicity and CMV serostatus were compiled alongside the repertoire data. A later genetic analysis took genome-wide SNP genotypes for about 65% of the roughly 670 donors and used that subset as a discovery cohort. All discovery cohort repertoires had been generated using a single sequencing platform. HLA typing included class I and class II loci at four-digit resolution. The number of donors typed differed by locus, with about 629-640 for A, B, C, DRB1 and DQB1, roughly 520 for DQA1, 600 to 610 for DPA1, and under 490 for DPB1. A handful of DR-DQ haplotypes were handled as single units for association and clustering because linkage in the cohort was strong. Among around 400 genotyped donors of the cohort, an average of approximately 240,000 unique TCR beta nucleotide sequences was sequenced per donor, of which about 18% were non-productive.

Receptor amplification or capture employed the immunoSEQ multiplex PCR assay. The multiplex PCR relied on a mix of 60 forward primers for TCR Vbeta segments and 13 reverse primers for TCR Jbeta segments. The CDR3 region of rearranged TCR beta genes was amplified from genomic DNA with a multiplex PCR assay. On the Illumina HiSeq System, the amplified TCR beta libraries were sequenced as 87-base-pair reads. For the original study's pipeline: Across the roughly 670 repertoires, a later analysis counted some 81 million unique TCR beta chains, some 11 million of which were shared by at least two donors. Raw reads were error-corrected and collapsed into unique sequences by a nearest-neighbor algorithm in which closely related sequences were merged to remove PCR and sequencing errors. Alignment of CDR3 sequences to IMGT reference sequences was used to assign V, D and J gene segments. For a sequence to be retained, at least a six-nucleotide match to both a V gene segment and a J gene segment was required. A rearrangement counted as productive if the CDR3 had no stop codons and remained in frame with V and J, and every other rearrangement counted as non-productive. Following IMGT convention, CDR3 was defined as the stretch from the second conserved V-encoded cysteine to the conserved J-encoded phenylalanine. In an earlier analysis of approximately 590 of the donors, sequences lacking an unambiguous match to a single V gene segment were excluded. An earlier analysis of over 450 of the donors classified V segments as functional when productive rearrangements were above 56.7% and as segregating when the standard deviation between donors was above 5%. To diagnose cytomegalovirus status from the catalog of TCR beta chain sequences, a statistical classification framework was built. A later analysis assigned V and J genes by comparing TCR nucleotide sequences with IMGT/GENE-DB human TR gene sequences. In a later analysis, CDR3 sequences and most-parsimonious VDJ recombination scenarios were assigned using the TCRdist pipeline. In a later analysis, each TCR beta chain was defined by its CDR3 amino acid sequence together with its V-gene family, and reads without a unique V-gene family were excluded. In a later analysis, approximately 640 highly shared, low-generation-probability nucleotide sequences were removed to address suspected cross-contamination and a sequencing artifact. In a later analysis, a clonal expansion index for each public chain was calculated from normalized within-repertoire ranks of inferred template counts. A later analysis computed generation probabilities with a VDJ recombination model fitted to out-of-frame rearrangements, and checked the results against IGoR. In a later analysis, TCR-TCR, TCR-HLA and TCR-CMV co-occurrence was scored with hypergeometric tests, and a repertoire-size bias correction was applied to TCR pairs. In a later analysis, false discovery rates were estimated by permuting HLA or CMV assignments 20 times. A later analysis grouped co-occurring TCRs with DBSCAN, adding TCRdist sequence similarity when clustering within HLA-allele-positive subsets. Repertoires with fewer than 30,000 or more than 120,000 public chains, plus five repertoires with anomalous nucleotide sharing, were excluded from co-occurrence clustering. Here the immuneACCESS table is served through TCRdb, limited to in-frame sequences with V and J called. Missing clones are a known gap in these copies; in checked studies unresolved V genes cover under half, and the rest lacks a known reason. The DNA gave D and trimming, while V, J and clone size come from that table. The sample table lists 150,000 to 200,000 clones, around 87% of them with a count of one. The ten largest clones take up 1.5% to 2% of the sample.

The study at large found these results: Because counts were too low, some 16 rarely observed V segments, including chromosome 9 orphons, were excluded from the earlier analysis of 587 of the donors. A further reported finding was that TCR beta sequences accurately predicted the HLA-A and HLA-B alleles for most subjects in the first cohort. A later analysis reported that several top co-occurrence clusters appeared linked to parvovirus B19, influenza, CMV and Epstein-Barr virus. Linkage disequilibrium might explain the correlated functional status among segregating V segments, but an unknown experimental factor could not be ruled out. Because HLA typing was unavailable for some donors at each locus, only the typed subset was used in association tests. The authors suggested that the approach could potentially be extended to other disease states and immunological phenotypes. V-gene and J-gene trimming of TCR beta chains was associated with a missense DCLRE1C variant in a later genetic analysis, and the association was replicated in an independent cohort. In an earlier analysis of roughly 560 of the donors, most TCR beta V segments were observed in productive rearrangements about 90% or about 30% of the time, broadly matching IMGT annotations. Cytomegalovirus status was reported to be diagnosed by the classifier with high specificity and sensitivity in both the original and validation cohorts. According to a later analysis, most CMV-associated TCR beta chains appeared to be HLA-restricted, and the HLA associations seemed to be driven largely by CMV exposure. Sequencing depth was assumed to be roughly uniform across donors in the presence/absence analyses, though that assumption may not hold. A later analysis found that HLA-associated TCR beta chains were more clonally expanded and had lower generation probabilities than equally common non-associated chains. Assigning TCR associations to individual alleles was difficult when HLA alleles, especially DR and DQ, strongly co-occurred. In the study, some 160 TCR beta chains were listed as associated with cytomegalovirus. According to a later analysis, TCR association rates differed among HLA loci, with DRB1 alleles showing the most associated TCRs and HLA-C alleles showing the fewest. Most TCR sequences were observed very rarely across donors, whereas some public TCRs were present in many individuals. A few of the identified cytomegalovirus-associated TCR beta chains were confirmed in vitro to be specific for cytomegalovirus antigens. CMV serostatus was the only immune exposure information available for the cohort. Only TCR beta chains were sequenced in this cohort, and the absence of alpha or paired-chain data limited detectable features. Compared with the roughly 670-donor mean, donors in an Asian-associated ancestry cluster had fewer N-insertions in productive TCRs, according to a later genetic analysis. The sequencing pipeline was judged likely to have produced a cluster of highly shared sequence variants as a technical artifact. A later analysis associated about 16,000 TCR beta sequences with specific HLA alleles at a false discovery rate of 0.05.

The cohort comprised 710 or so healthy bone marrow donors. At the time of sampling, every cohort member was nominally healthy, though immune exposures that went unrecorded were likely present. The donor was CMV seronegative and was included in the group of hundreds of seronegative cohort members. Every donor gave a peripheral blood sample, and the peripheral blood mononuclear cells from that sample were used for TCR beta sequencing. Genomic DNA extraction from the blood cell samples was performed with the Qiagen DNeasy Blood Extraction Kit. Sample: PBMCs. The clonotype originates from a woman under 30 in good health and CMV-seronegative.

The CDR3 in this case is CASSEARGLAGGSRSYNEQFF. The sequenced DNA: TGTGCCAGCAGTGAAGCACGGGGACTAGCGGGAGGTTCACGCTCCTACAATGAGCAGTTCTTC. In this chain, TRBV6-1 is recombined with TRBJ2-1, with TRBD2 identical over 15 junction bases. V and J are trimmed by 0 bases and 0 bases, and the gene matches miss 9 bases of the junction. The germline V gene encodes CDR1 MNHNS and CDR2 SASEGT. From cysteine to phenylalanine, the CDR3 is 21 amino acids long. Only the CDR3 DNA stays, 63 bases, in frame from base 1.